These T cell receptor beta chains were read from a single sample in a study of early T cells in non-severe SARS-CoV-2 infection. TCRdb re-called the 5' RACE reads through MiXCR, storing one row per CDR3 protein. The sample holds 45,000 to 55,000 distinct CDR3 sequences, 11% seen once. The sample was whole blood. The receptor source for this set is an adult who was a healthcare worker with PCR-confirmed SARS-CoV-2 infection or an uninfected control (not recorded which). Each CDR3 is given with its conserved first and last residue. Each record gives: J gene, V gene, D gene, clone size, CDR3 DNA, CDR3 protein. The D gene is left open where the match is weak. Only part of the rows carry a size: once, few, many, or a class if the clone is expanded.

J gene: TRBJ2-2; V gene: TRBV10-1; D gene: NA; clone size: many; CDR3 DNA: TGCGCCAGCAGTTTCGGGTCTGGCACCGGGGAGCTGTTTTTT; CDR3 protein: CASSFGSGTGELFF
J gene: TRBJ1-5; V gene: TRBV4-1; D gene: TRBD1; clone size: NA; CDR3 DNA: TGCGCCAGCAGCCATCCCGACAGGGGGCTGAATCAGCCCCAGCATTTT; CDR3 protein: CASSHPDRGLNQPQHF
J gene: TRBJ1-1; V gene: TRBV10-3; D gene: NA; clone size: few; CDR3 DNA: TGTGCCATCAGTGTAGAGGGCGGGGGCACTGAAGCTTTCTTT; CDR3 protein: CAISVEGGGTEAFF
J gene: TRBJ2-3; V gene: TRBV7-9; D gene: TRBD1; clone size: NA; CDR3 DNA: TGTGCCAGCAGCCGTACGGGACAGGGCACAGATACGCAGTATTTT; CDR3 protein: CASSRTGQGTDTQYF
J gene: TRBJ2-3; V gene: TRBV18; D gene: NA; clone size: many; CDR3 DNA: TGTGCCAGCTCTCCACGGGGAGCTGATACGCAGTATTTT; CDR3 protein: CASSPRGADTQYF
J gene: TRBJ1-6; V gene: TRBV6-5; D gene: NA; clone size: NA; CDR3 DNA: TGTGCCAGCAGGCAGACCCTTCGGGATAATTCACCCCTCCACTTT; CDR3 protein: CASRQTLRDNSPLHF
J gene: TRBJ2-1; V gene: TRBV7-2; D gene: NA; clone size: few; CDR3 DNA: TGTGCCAGCAGCGACCCGGGACTCGCTCCGGATGAGCAGTTCTTC; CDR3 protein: CASSDPGLAPDEQFF
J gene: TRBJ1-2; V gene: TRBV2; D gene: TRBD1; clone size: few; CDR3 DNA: TGTGCCAGCAGTGAGGGACAGACCTACTATGGCTACACCTTC; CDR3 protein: CASSEGQTYYGYTF
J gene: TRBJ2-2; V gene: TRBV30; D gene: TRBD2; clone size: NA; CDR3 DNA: TGTGCCTGGGCACTAGCGGGTAGTACCGGGGAGCTGTTTTTT; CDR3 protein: CAWALAGSTGELFF
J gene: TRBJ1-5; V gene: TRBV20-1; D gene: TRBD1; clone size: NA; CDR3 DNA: TGCAGTGCTAGTCGGACAGGGGGCGGGCAGCCCCAGCATTTT; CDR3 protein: CSASRTGGGQPQHF
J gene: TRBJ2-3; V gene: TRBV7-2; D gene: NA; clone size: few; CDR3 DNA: TGTGCCAGCAGCCCCCCCCGAGCGACTAGATCGGATACGCAGTATTTT; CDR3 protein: CASSPPRATRSDTQYF
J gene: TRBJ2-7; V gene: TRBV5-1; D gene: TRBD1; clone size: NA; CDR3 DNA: TGCGCCAGCAGCCCTCCCGGGACAGGAACCTACGAGCAGTACTTC; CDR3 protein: CASSPPGTGTYEQYF
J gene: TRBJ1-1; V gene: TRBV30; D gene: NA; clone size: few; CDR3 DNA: TGTGCCTGGAGTGTAGTTCCGGGGACGGCTTTCTTT; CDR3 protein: CAWSVVPGTAFF
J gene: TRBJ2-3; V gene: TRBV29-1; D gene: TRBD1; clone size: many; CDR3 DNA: TGCAGCGCAGACCACCCGGGACAGGGGGCAGATACGCAGTATTTT; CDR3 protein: CSADHPGQGADTQYF
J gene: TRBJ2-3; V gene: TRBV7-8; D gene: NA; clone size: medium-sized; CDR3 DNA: TGTGCCAGCAGCTTAGCTCTGGGGACAGATACGCAGTATTTT; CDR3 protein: CASSLALGTDTQYF
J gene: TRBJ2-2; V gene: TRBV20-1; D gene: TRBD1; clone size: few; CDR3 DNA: TGCAGTGCCCAGACAGGGGATGGGACCGGGGAGCTGTTTTTT; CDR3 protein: CSAQTGDGTGELFF
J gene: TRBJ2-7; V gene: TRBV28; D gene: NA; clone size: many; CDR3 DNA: TGTGCCAGCAGTTTAAACTGGGGCGAGCAGTACTTC; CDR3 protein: CASSLNWGEQYF
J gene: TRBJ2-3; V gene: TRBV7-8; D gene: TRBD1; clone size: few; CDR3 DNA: TGTGCCAGCAGCTCCCGACAGGGCGGTAATACGCAGTATTTT; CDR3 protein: CASSSRQGGNTQYF
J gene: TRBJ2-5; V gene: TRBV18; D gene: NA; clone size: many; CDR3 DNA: TGTGCCAGCTCACGTGAAGAGACCCAGTACTTC; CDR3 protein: CASSREETQYF
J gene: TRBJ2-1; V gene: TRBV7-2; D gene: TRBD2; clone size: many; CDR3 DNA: TGTGCCAGCAGCCAAGGACTAGCGACTAAGCAGTTCTTC; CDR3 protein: CASSQGLATKQFF
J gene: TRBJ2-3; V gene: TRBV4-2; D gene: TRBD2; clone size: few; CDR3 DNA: TGTGCCAGCAGCCAGGGACTAGCGGGGGCGAGCACAGATACGCAGTATTTT; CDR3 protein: CASSQGLAGASTDTQYF
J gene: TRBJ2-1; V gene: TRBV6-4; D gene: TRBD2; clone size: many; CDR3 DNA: TGTGCCAGCAGTGACTCTAGCGGGAGTTACAATGAGCAGTTCTTC; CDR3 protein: CASSDSSGSYNEQFF
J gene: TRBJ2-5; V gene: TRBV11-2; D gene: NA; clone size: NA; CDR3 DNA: TGTGCCAGCAGCCCAACACTAACGGAGACCCAGTACTTC; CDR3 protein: CASSPTLTETQYF
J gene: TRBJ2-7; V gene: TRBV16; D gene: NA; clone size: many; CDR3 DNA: TGTGCCAGCAGCCGAGCCCAGGACGGCGAGCAGTACTTC; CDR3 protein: CASSRAQDGEQYF
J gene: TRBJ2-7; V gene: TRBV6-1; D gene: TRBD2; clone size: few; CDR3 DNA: TGTGCCAGCAGTGGGACCCCACGCGGGAGGAACACTTACGAGCAGTACTTC; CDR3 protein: CASSGTPRGRNTYEQYF
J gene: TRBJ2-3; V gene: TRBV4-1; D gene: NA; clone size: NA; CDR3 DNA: TGCGCCAGCACTAACACAGATACGCAGTATTTT; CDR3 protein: CASTNTDTQYF
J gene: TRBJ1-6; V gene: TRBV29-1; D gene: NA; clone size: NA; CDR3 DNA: TGCAGCGTTGAAGAGGGTCCTTCCCTCCACTTT; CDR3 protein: CSVEEGPSLHF
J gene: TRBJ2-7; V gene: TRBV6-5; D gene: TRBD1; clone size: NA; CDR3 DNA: TGTGCCAGCAGTTACGACAGGGACGAGCAGTACTTC; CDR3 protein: CASSYDRDEQYF
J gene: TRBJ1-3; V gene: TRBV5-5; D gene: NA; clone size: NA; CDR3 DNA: TGTGCCAGCAACTCGAGGGGGTCGGAATCTGGAAACACCATATATTTT; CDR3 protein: CASNSRGSESGNTIYF
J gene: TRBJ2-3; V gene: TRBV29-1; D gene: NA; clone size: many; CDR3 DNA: TGCAGCGTTGAAAAACTAGTCCTGGCAGATACGCAGTATTTT; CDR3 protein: CSVEKLVLADTQYF
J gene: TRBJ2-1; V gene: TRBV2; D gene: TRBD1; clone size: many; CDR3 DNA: TGTGCCAGCAGACGCCGCGGGACAGGGGCGCAGGACAATGAGCAGTTCTTC; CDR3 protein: CASRRRGTGAQDNEQFF
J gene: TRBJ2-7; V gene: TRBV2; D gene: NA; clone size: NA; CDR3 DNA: TGTGTCAGCAGTGGTGGTTCGGAGGGGTACGAGCAGTACTTC; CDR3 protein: CVSSGGSEGYEQYF
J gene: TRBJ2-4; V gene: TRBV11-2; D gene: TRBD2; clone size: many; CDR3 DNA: TGTGCCAGCAGGGGAGGGAGTTCGCACAGCATTCAGTACTTC; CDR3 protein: CASRGGSSHSIQYF
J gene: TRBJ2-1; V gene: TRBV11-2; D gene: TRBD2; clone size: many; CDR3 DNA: TGTGCCAGCAGCTTATCTAGCGGGGGGGCCTGGAATGAGCAGTTCTTC; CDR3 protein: CASSLSSGGAWNEQFF
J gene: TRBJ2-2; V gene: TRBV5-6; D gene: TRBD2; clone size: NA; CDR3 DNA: TGTGCCAGCAGAGCACTAGCGGGGGACCCACCCGGGGAGCTGTTTTTT; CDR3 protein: CASRALAGDPPGELFF
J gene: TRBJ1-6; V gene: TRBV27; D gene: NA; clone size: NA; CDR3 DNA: TGTGCCAGCAGTTTATTGGCAGGCCGCGTGAATTCACCCCTCCACTTT; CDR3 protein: CASSLLAGRVNSPLHF
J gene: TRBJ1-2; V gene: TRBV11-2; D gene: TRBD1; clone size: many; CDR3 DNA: TGTGCCAGCAGCTCCCTGAGGGGGCCCAACTATGGCTACACCTTC; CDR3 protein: CASSSLRGPNYGYTF
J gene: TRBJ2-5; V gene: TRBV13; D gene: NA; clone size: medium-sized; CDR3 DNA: TGTGCCAGCAGCTTAGACAGAGGTCAAGAGAAAGAGACCCAGTACTTC; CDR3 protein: CASSLDRGQEKETQYF
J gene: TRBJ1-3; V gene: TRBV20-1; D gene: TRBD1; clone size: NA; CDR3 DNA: TGCAGTGCTAGGGACAGGGGGGACAGCTCTGGAAACACCATATATTTT; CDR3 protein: CSARDRGDSSGNTIYF
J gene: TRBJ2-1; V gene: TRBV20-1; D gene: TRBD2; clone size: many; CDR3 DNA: TGCAGTGCTGGGCGGACTAGCGGCTCTTATGAGCAGTTCTTC; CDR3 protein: CSAGRTSGSYEQFF
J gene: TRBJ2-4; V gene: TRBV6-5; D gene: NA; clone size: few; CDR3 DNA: TGTGCCAGCAGTCGGAGGGGGGACATTCAGTACTTC; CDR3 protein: CASSRRGDIQYF
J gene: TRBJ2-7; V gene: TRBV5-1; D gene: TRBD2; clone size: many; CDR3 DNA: TGCGCCAGCAGCGGGGGGGCCTACGAGCAGTACTTC; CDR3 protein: CASSGGAYEQYF
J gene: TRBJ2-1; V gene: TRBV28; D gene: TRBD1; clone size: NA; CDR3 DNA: TGTGCCAGCAGGCCTGACAGGGGCGAGCAGTTCTTC; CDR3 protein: CASRPDRGEQFF
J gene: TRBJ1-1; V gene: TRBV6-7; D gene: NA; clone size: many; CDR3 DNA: TGTGCCAGGGGTGGAGGGGAAGCTTTCTTT; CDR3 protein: CARGGGEAFF
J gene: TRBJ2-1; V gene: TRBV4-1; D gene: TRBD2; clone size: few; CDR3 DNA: TGCGCCAGCAGCCACCCAAAGGGGCTAGCGGGGCCTTTCTCCTACAATGAGCAGTTCTTC; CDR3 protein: CASSHPKGLAGPFSYNEQFF
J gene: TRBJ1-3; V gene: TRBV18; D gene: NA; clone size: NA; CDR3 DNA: TGTGCCAGCTCACCTTCCGGGACTGTGTCTGGAAACACCATATATTTT; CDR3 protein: CASSPSGTVSGNTIYF
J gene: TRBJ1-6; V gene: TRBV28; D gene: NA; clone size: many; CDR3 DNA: TGTGCCAGCAGTTCCCCTTTCAGGGACCGGAATAATTCACCCCTCCACTTT; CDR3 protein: CASSSPFRDRNNSPLHF
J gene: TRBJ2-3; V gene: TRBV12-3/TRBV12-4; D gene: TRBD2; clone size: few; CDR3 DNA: TGTGCCAGCAGAGCTAGCGGGGGGCCTGGTACGCAGTATTTT; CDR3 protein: CASRASGGPGTQYF